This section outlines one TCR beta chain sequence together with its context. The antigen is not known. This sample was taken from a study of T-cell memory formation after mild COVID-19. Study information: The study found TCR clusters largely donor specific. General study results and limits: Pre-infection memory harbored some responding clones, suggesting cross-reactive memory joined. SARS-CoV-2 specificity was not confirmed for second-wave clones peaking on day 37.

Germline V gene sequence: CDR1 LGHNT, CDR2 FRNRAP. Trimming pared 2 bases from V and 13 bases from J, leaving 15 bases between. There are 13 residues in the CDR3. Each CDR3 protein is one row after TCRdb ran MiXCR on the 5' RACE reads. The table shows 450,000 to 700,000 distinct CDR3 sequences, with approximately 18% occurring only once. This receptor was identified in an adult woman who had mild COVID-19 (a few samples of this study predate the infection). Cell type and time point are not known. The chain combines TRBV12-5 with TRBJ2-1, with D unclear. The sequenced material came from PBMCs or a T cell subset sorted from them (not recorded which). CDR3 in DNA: TGTGCTAGTGGTTTGACTGGTGACACCCCACAGTTCTTC. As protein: CASGLTGDTPQFF.